These 17 T cell receptor beta chains came from one sample sequenced in a study of PD-1 blockade in classical Hodgkin lymphoma. The assay was immunoSEQ multiplex PCR, and TCRdb's table has in-frame clones only and misses some. Of some 15,000 clones in the sample, around 80% were seen once. All patients relapsed after autologous stem cell transplantation, and brentuximab vedotin exposure varied. The sample was peripheral blood mononuclear cells (PBMCs), taken before the second cycle of nivolumab. The receptors were gathered from a human donor with classical Hodgkin lymphoma.

The genes are TRBV10-3 and TRBJ2-7; 7 bases map to TRBD1. With V trimmed by 9 bases and J by 9 bases, 14 bases remained unmatched. Germline lookup yields CDR1 ENHRY and CDR2 SYGVKD. The CDR3 totals 13 residues. The CDR3 DNA is TGTGCCATGGTCCGGGACAGAGGCGTTCGGCAGTACTTC. It yields the protein CAMVRDRGVRQYF.

The chain combines TRBV5-4 with TRBJ1-2, with a weak D call TRBD1 (6 bases). V lost 1 base and J lost 8, with 15 bases in between. Germline CDR1 reads SGHNT; CDR2 reads YYREEE (reference sequence). The CDR3 contains 14 residues. CDR3 region: CASSLPDMGGGYTF. The DNA of the CDR3 is TGTGCCAGCAGCTTGCCCGATATGGGGGGCGGCTACACCTTC.

The chain couples TRBV7-3 to TRBJ2-7, with TRBD2 matching 8 bases. The length of the CDR3 is 15 residues. Germline V gene sequence: CDR1 SGHTA, CDR2 FQGTGA. V lost 5 bases, J lost 0 bases, and 6 bases stayed unmatched. The CDR3 DNA sequence: TGTGCCAGCAGCCAAGGGGCGGGGGGCTCCTACGAGCAGTACTTC. Translating gives CASSQGAGGSYEQYF.

V and J are TRBV27 and TRBJ2-7, with TRBD1 matching 7 bases. Germline CDR1 is MNHEY and CDR2 is SMNVEV (reference sequence). This CDR3 has 22 residues. The trim removed 5 bases at V and 0 bases at J, leaving 28 bases unmatched. In DNA, the CDR3 is TGTGCCAGCAGTCCTATCAGGCCACGAGCGAGACAGGGCCCTACGAGCTCCTACGAGCAGTACTTC. This sequence encodes CASSPIRPRARQGPTSSYEQYF.

This chain joins TRBV7-8 and TRBJ1-3; D is unclear. Trimming shortened V by 1 base and J by 3 bases, and 7 bases separated the two germline ends. The length of the CDR3 is 14 residues. Germline assignment: CDR1 SGHVS and CDR2 FQNEAQ. The DNA for the CDR3 is TGTGCCAGCAGCTTAGACTCGTATGGAAACACCATATATTTT. Amino acids: CASSLDSYGNTIYF.

V is TRBV7-2 and J is TRBJ1-2; D is uncertain. This CDR3 has 12 residues. CDR1 SGHTA and CDR2 FQGNSA come from the germline V gene. V lost 3 bases and J lost 4, with 6 bases in between. The CDR3 nucleotides read TGTGCCAGCAGCTTTGACGGCTATGGCTACACCTTC. As protein: CASSFDGYGYTF. Variable domain in full (rest from reference TRBV7-2 and TRBJ1-2): GAGVSQSPSNKVTEKGKDVELRCDPISGHTALYWYRQSLGQGLEFLIYFQGNSAPDKSGLPSDRFSAERTGGSVSTLTIQRTQQEDSAVYLCASSFDGYGYTFGSGTRLTVV.

The rearrangement joins TRBV9 to TRBJ2-2; no firm D call. The V end lost 4 bases, the J end lost 0 bases, and 10 bases lay between the germline ends. Germline-derived CDR1 and CDR2 are SGDLS and YYNGEE. The CDR3 spans 15 residues. The CDR3 DNA reads as TGTGCCAGCAGCATTGACGGTACGAACACCGGGGAGCTGTTTTTT. Its protein is CASSIDGTNTGELFF.

The CDR3 loop is CASSYRGLMNTEAFF. The CDR3, as DNA: TGTGCCAGCAGTTACCGGGGTCTCATGAACACTGAAGCTTTCTTT. The V gene is TRBV6-5, the J gene TRBJ1-1; D unclear. V was pared by 2 bases and J by 0 bases, with 10 bases between. Germline V gene sequence: CDR1 MNHEY, CDR2 SVGAGI. The CDR3 has 15 amino acids.

This clone was observed once. This chain connects TRBV19 to TRBJ1-2, with D hard to call. Germline CDR1 and CDR2: LNHDA and SQIVND (reference sequence). Trimming removed 9 bases at V and 5 bases at J, with 16 bases between. The CDR3 runs 13 residues. The CDR3 coding sequence is TGTGCCAGCTACTTAGGAGGGAGATATGGCTACACCTTC. It is translated as CASYLGGRYGYTF.

This clone was detected only a few times. This sequence joins TRBV5-1 and TRBJ1-1; possibly TRBD1 for D (6 bases). CDR3 length: 16 residues. Germline CDR1 and CDR2: SGHRS and YFSETQ. Trimming stripped 7 bases from V and 4 bases from J, with 23 bases between. The CDR3 DNA reads as TGCGCCAGCCAACAGACTGATACAGGGATCGCCACTGAAGCTTTCTTT. This gives the protein CASQQTDTGIATEAFF.

The rearrangement joins TRBV6-5 to TRBJ1-2; D gene unclear. Germline assignment: CDR1 MNHEY and CDR2 SVGAGI. This CDR3 comprises 12 residues. Trimming shortened V by 2 bases and J by 8 bases, and 9 bases separated the two germline ends. CDR3 loop: CASSYEGRGYTF. The CDR3 DNA reads TGTGCCAGCAGTTACGAAGGGAGGGGCTACACCTTC.

V usage is TRBV4-1 and J usage is TRBJ2-1, with D unresolved. This CDR3 is 14 amino acids long. Germline CDR1 MGHRA, CDR2 YSYEKL. The ends were cut back, 1 base at V and 5 bases at J, with 9 bases in the middle. This CDR3 reads CASSQVMADNEQFF. The CDR3, as DNA: TGCGCCAGCAGCCAAGTGATGGCCGACAATGAGCAGTTCTTC.

The gene calls are TRBV5-6 and TRBJ1-1, with D unresolved. Trimming took off 0 bases at V and 3 bases at J, with 3 bases between the two ends. CDR1 and CDR2 from the germline V gene are SGHDT and YYEEEE. The CDR3 has 12 residues. The CDR3 region has the DNA TGTGCCAGCAGCTTGGTTTACACTGAAGCTTTCTTT. Residues: CASSLVYTEAFF.

The V gene is TRBV9, the J gene TRBJ1-2; D might be TRBD1 (5 bases). The V gene lost 0 bases and the J gene lost 4 bases, with 10 bases spanning the gap. The CDR3 totals 14 residues. Per germline, CDR1 SGDLS and CDR2 YYNGEE. The CDR3 region is CASSVVTTGYGYTF. The CDR3 DNA follows: TGTGCCAGCAGCGTAGTAACAACAGGCTATGGCTACACCTTC.

The chain employs TRBV7-9 and TRBJ1-4, with TRBD1 matching 7 bases. The V segment lost 4 bases and the J segment 7 bases; nucleotides outside the gene matches: 9. The CDR3 is made up of 15 amino acids. Germline loops: CDR1 SEHNR, CDR2 FQNEAQ (reference sequence). The CDR3 DNA sequence: TGTGCCAGCAGCTCGACAGGGTCCAGCTTTGAAAAACTGTTTTTT. Its translation: CASSSTGSSFEKLFF.

J is TRBJ1-6 and V is TRBV5-6; 8 nucleotides align to TRBD1. The germline V gene has CDR1 SGHDT and CDR2 YYEEEE. The CDR3 extends over 15 amino acids. After removal of 3 bases from V and 8 bases from J, the junction contained 7 bases not matched to a gene. This CDR3 is CASSYKWDRHSPLHF. In DNA form, the CDR3 reads TGTGCCAGCAGCTATAAATGGGACAGGCATTCACCCCTCCACTTT.

The genes are TRBV29-1 and TRBJ1-2; the D is unclear. CDR1 and CDR2 (germline): SQVTM, ANQGSEA. V gave up 3 bases and J gave up 4 bases, with 12 bases separating them. CDR3 length: 13 residues. CDR3 residues: CSVEGEQSYGYTF. The CDR3 coding sequence is TGCAGCGTTGAGGGAGAACAGTCCTATGGCTACACCTTC.